Below, 11 T cell receptor beta chains from the same sample are listed, as sequenced in a study of neurological immune-mediated disorders. From the 5' RACE reads, TCRdb called clonotypes with MiXCR, one entry per CDR3 protein. The sample holds fewer than 90,000 distinct CDR3 sequences; 10% to 13% are singletons and the top ten take around 2%. The material sequenced was PBMCs. These receptors came from a man in his forties or fifties in good health.

This clonotype was seen repeatedly, ten times or more. J is TRBJ1-2 and V is TRBV6-6; D is perhaps TRBD1 (5 bases). The germline V and J ends were trimmed by 7 bases and 4 bases, with 16 bases remaining between them. Germline V gives CDR1 MNHNY, CDR2 SVGAGI (reference sequence). CDR3 length: 14 amino acids. This chain's CDR3 is CASNRAQGLYGYTF. The CDR3 DNA reads TGTGCCAGCAACAGAGCCCAGGGACTCTATGGCTACACCTTC.

This clonotype showed up many times. The V call is TRBV20-1, the J call TRBJ2-4; D uncertain. V was clipped by 0 bases and J by 4 bases, with 7 bases between them. The length of the CDR3 is 13 residues. The germline gives CDR1 DFQATT, CDR2 SNEGSKA (reference sequence). The CDR3 DNA reads TGCAGTGCTAGAGAGTCGATAAAAAACATTCAGTACTTC. It encodes CSARESIKNIQYF.

This clonotype was recorded many times. The rearrangement joins TRBV25-1 to TRBJ1-6; 9 bases map to TRBD1. V lost 3 bases, J lost 16 bases, and 4 bases stayed unmatched. Germline V gives CDR1 MGHDK, CDR2 SYGVNS. This CDR3 region has 12 residues. The CDR3 protein is CASSDLGTGLHF. DNA for the CDR3: TGTGCCAGCAGTGATCTGGGGACAGGGCTCCACTTT.

This clonotype was counted many times. This chain links TRBV7-9 with TRBJ2-7; unclear D gene. In germline, CDR1 is SEHNR, CDR2 FQNEAQ (reference sequence). Trimming removed 3 bases at V and 1 base at J, with 7 bases between. The CDR3 extends over 13 amino acids. The CDR3 is CASSFQASYEQYF. Written as DNA, the CDR3 is TGTGCCAGCAGCTTCCAGGCATCCTACGAGCAGTACTTC.

This clonotype was found a few times. The chain recombines TRBV18 with TRBJ2-7; 9 nucleotides match TRBD2. This CDR3 has 15 residues. The V and J ends lost 5 bases and 6 bases, in that order; junction bases with no gene match: 11. Germline loops: CDR1 KGHSH, CDR2 LQKENI. In DNA form, the CDR3 reads TGTGCCAGCTCATTAGAGCGGGAGGAGGTAGCCGAGCAGTACTTC. Residues: CASSLEREEVAEQYF.

There are many counts of this clonotype. V gene TRBV12-3 or TRBV12-4 combines with J gene TRBJ1-2, with D possibly matching TRBD1 (6 bases). Trimming shortened V by 5 bases and J by 0 bases, and 10 bases separated the two germline ends. This CDR3 region has 14 residues. The CDR3 DNA is TGTGCCAGCAGTACAGGGATTACTAACTATGGCTACACCTTC. Translation gives CASSTGITNYGYTF.

The gene calls are TRBV12-3 or TRBV12-4 and TRBJ1-3, with a possible D match to TRBD1 (5 bases). Trimming removed 5 bases from V and 4 bases from J, with 18 bases in between. The CDR3 is 16 amino acids. CDR3 coding DNA: TGTGCCAGCAGTCGGAACCCAGGGATGGCGGGAAACACCATATATTTT. Its protein is CASSRNPGMAGNTIYF.

This clonotype was found many times. CDR3 in amino acids: CAWRDRGMEKLFF. DNA for the CDR3: TGTGCCTGGAGGGACAGGGGGATGGAAAAACTGTTTTTT. The V gene is TRBV30, the J gene TRBJ1-4, with 10 nucleotides matching TRBD1. The CDR3 runs to 13 residues. Germline-derived CDR1 and CDR2 are GTSNPN and SVGIG (reference sequence). The V gene end was trimmed by 3 bases and the J gene end by 8 bases; junction bases not matched to a gene: 3. Complete variable domain (other parts from reference TRBV30 and TRBJ1-4): SQTIHQWPATLVQPVGSPLSLECTVEGTSNPNLYWYRQAAGRGLQLLFYSVGIGQISSEVPQNLSASRPQDRQFILSSKKLLLSDSGFYLCAWRDRGMEKLFFGSGTQLSVL.

Many counts were recorded for this clonotype. The V gene is TRBV9, the J gene TRBJ1-2; 10 nucleotides match TRBD1. The CDR3 runs 14 residues. The V and J ends lost 2 bases and 3 bases, in that order; junction bases with no gene match: 1. Germline CDR1 and CDR2: SGDLS and YYNGEE. The CDR3 region is CASSVTGGDYGYTF. CDR3 DNA sequence: TGTGCCAGCAGCGTGACAGGGGGCGACTATGGCTACACCTTC.

In its sample, this clonotype was seen a few times. V is TRBV12-3 or TRBV12-4 and J is TRBJ2-3, with 7 bases identical to TRBD2. The CDR3 covers 15 residues. J lost 3 bases, V lost 5 bases, and 8 bases had no gene match. The CDR3 protein is CASSRSGFGTDTQYF. CDR3 nucleotides: TGTGCCAGCAGTCGTAGCGGGTTCGGGACAGATACGCAGTATTTT.

In this sample, this clonotype turned up many times. J is TRBJ2-7 and V is TRBV7-2, with no clear D. Germline V gene lookup returns CDR1 SGHTA and CDR2 FQGNSA. With 2 bases removed from V and 7 bases from J, the gap between germline ends came to 12 bases. The CDR3 loop spans 13 amino acids. CDR3 DNA sequence: TGTGCCAGCAGCTTAACGGGTCAATGGGAGCAGTACTTC. This encodes CASSLTGQWEQYF.